These T cell receptor beta chains were read from a single sample in a study of shared T cell receptors in the human thymus. Repertoires were generated with immunoSEQ multiplex PCR, while TCRdb's copy carries only in-frame clones and drops some. The data hold about 540,000 clones, with approximately 80% observed a single time. These same data were also listed under a study on human thymus T cells.

Sequencing was done on a sample of thymocytes. Every receptor here comes from a boy less than two years old with a congenital heart defect. Both conserved end residues are part of each CDR3. Each record gives: V gene, clone size, D gene, J gene, CDR3 DNA, CDR3 protein. A D gene is named only where the DNA matches it firmly. Clone size, where shown, is once, few, many, or a class for clones that have expanded.

V: TRBV25-1
size: -
D: TRBD2
J: TRBJ2-7
DNA: TGTGCCAGCAGTCCTAGCGGGAGGGCCATCCACGAGCAGTACTTC
CDR3: CASSPSGRAIHEQYF

V: TRBV27
size: -
D: TRBD1
J: TRBJ1-2
DNA: TGTGCCAGCAGCCTTCCAGGGGGCGGGAACTATGGCTACACCTTC
CDR3: CASSLPGGGNYGYTF

V: TRBV6-1
size: few
D: -
J: TRBJ2-3
DNA: TGTGCCAGCAGTGAAGAACCTCCACCGAGGTACTGCACAGATACGCAGTATTTT
CDR3: CASSEEPPPRYCTDTQYF

V: TRBV28
size: -
D: -
J: TRBJ2-3
DNA: TGTGCCACTACAGATACGCAGTATTTT
CDR3: CATTDTQYF

V: TRBV4-2
size: -
D: TRBD2
J: TRBJ2-5
DNA: TGTGCCAGCAGCCAATGGACTAGCGGGGAGACCCAGTACTTC
CDR3: CASSQWTSGETQYF

V: TRBV5-4
size: -
D: TRBD2
J: TRBJ2-7
DNA: TGTGCCAGCAGCTTCGAGACTAGCATTTACGAGCAGTACTTC
CDR3: CASSFETSIYEQYF

V: TRBV15
size: few
D: TRBD2
J: TRBJ2-7
DNA: TGTGCCACCAGCAGAGAGACTAGCGGGAGGTCTCGCGAGCAGTACTTC
CDR3: CATSRETSGRSREQYF

V: TRBV27
size: -
D: TRBD1
J: TRBJ1-4
DNA: TGTGCCAGCAGTTTATACCGGGACAGGGCTGAAAAACTGTTTTTT
CDR3: CASSLYRDRAEKLFF

V: TRBV27
size: once
D: TRBD2
J: TRBJ2-7
DNA: TGTGCCAGCAGTCCCTGGGGGGCAAGGAGGATAGTAGCGGGAGTCTACGAGCAGTACTTC
CDR3: CASSPWGARRIVAGVYEQYF

V: TRBV6-5
size: -
D: -
J: TRBJ2-7
DNA: TGTGCCAGCAGGACATTAACCTACGAGCAGTACTTC
CDR3: CASRTLTYEQYF

V: TRBV19
size: -
D: TRBD1
J: TRBJ1-1
DNA: TGTGCCAGTTCCGGGACAGCAAACACTGAAGCTTTCTTT
CDR3: CASSGTANTEAFF

V: TRBV28
size: few
D: -
J: TRBJ1-5
DNA: TGTGCCAGCAGTTCCCCCCTGGGGCAGCGAGAGCCCCAGCATTTT
CDR3: CASSSPLGQREPQHF

V: TRBV20-1
size: -
D: -
J: TRBJ1-2
DNA: TGCAGTGGTAGTACAGCCTATGGCTACACCTTC
CDR3: CSGSTAYGYTF

V: TRBV5-1
size: -
D: -
J: TRBJ2-2
DNA: TGCGCCAGCAGCTTGCGGGGTCACTCAAACACCGGGGAGCTGTTTTTT
CDR3: CASSLRGHSNTGELFF

V: TRBV11-3
size: once
D: TRBD1
J: TRBJ1-1
DNA: TGTGCCAGCAGCTCCCGACCGGGACAGACCATTTTAGCTGAAGCTTTCTTT
CDR3: CASSSRPGQTILAEAFF

V: TRBV6-1
size: -
D: -
J: TRBJ2-7
DNA: TGTGCCAGCAGTATCCCGGCGGGACCAGACTACGAGCAGTACTTC
CDR3: CASSIPAGPDYEQYF

V: TRBV14
size: once
D: TRBD2
J: TRBJ2-3
DNA: TGTGCCAGCAGCCAAAGGACTAGCGGGCTCAGTAGGACAGATACGCAGTATTTT
CDR3: CASSQRTSGLSRTDTQYF

V: TRBV9
size: few
D: TRBD2
J: TRBJ2-3
DNA: TGTGCCAGCAGCCCGGGGACTAGCGGGAGGGCCTTCAGCACAGATACGCAGTATTTT
CDR3: CASSPGTSGRAFSTDTQYF

V: TRBV21-1
size: once
D: -
J: TRBJ2-5
DNA: TGTGCCAGCCGTGCCTCGCTCGAGGGAAGGGGAGGTGAGGAGACCCAGTACTTC
CDR3: CASRASLEGRGGEETQYF

V: TRBV18
size: once
D: -
J: TRBJ1-5
DNA: TGTGCCAGCTCACCACCGGGGGGGCAGGGTGTCAATCAGCCCCAGCATTTT
CDR3: CASSPPGGQGVNQPQHF

V: TRBV18
size: -
D: -
J: TRBJ2-3
DNA: TGTGCCAGCTCACCATCCCTATCGCGGGACCCACCCACAGATACGCAGTATTTT
CDR3: CASSPSLSRDPPTDTQYF

V: TRBV9
size: -
D: -
J: TRBJ1-5
DNA: TGTGCCAGCAGCCGGTCGAGGGATAGCAATCAGCCCCAGCATTTT
CDR3: CASSRSRDSNQPQHF

V: TRBV18
size: once
D: -
J: TRBJ2-7
DNA: TGTGCCAGCTCAAAGGAGCCCCCTTGGGCCTACGAGCAGTACTTC
CDR3: CASSKEPPWAYEQYF

V: TRBV18
size: -
D: -
J: TRBJ2-1
DNA: TGTGCCAGCTCCCCAAACGTAGAGTACAATGAGCAGTTCTTC
CDR3: CASSPNVEYNEQFF

V: TRBV5-4
size: -
D: -
J: TRBJ2-1
DNA: TGTGCCAGCAGTCTTCCGGGATCGAGAGGGTGGGGTGAGCAGTTCTTC
CDR3: CASSLPGSRGWGEQFF

V: TRBV4-1
size: -
D: TRBD2
J: TRBJ2-7
DNA: TGCGCCAGCAGCCAAGAGGAAGGCGGGAGGGCCTACGAGCAGTACTTC
CDR3: CASSQEEGGRAYEQYF

V: TRBV5-1
size: -
D: -
J: TRBJ2-1
DNA: TGCGCCAGCAGCTTCCCGTTTGGACTCGTCGCAAGCTCCTACAATGAGCAGTTCTTC
CDR3: CASSFPFGLVASSYNEQFF

V: TRBV27
size: -
D: TRBD2
J: TRBJ2-7
DNA: TGTGCCAGCAGTATCGGCGGGGGCTACGAGCAGTACTTC
CDR3: CASSIGGGYEQYF

V: TRBV6-5
size: -
D: -
J: TRBJ1-2
DNA: TGTGCCACACAGACGGACAGCCTCTATGGCTACACCTTC
CDR3: CATQTDSLYGYTF

V: TRBV5-1
size: -
D: TRBD2
J: TRBJ2-1
DNA: TGCGCCAGCAGCGTGACTAGCGGGAAGGAGCAGTTCTTC
CDR3: CASSVTSGKEQFF

V: TRBV29-1
size: -
D: -
J: TRBJ2-7
DNA: TGCAGCATCGGACCTGACAGGAGCACCTACGAGCAGTACTTC
CDR3: CSIGPDRSTYEQYF